Below are 25 T cell receptor beta chains sequenced from a single sample in a study of shared clonotypes between healthy human individuals. Clones were sequenced by immunoSEQ multiplex PCR, and TCRdb holds only the in-frame ones, with some missing. The sample holds approximately 530,000 clones, less than 96% seen once. Sequenced sample: naive CD4+ T cells sorted from blood. Stated subset: CD45RA+ positively selected. The receptors here all came from a woman in her 30s in good health.

V gene TRBV28 combines with J gene TRBJ1-6; D unresolved. V was cut by 4 bases and J by 7 bases, with 11 bases left in between. CDR1 and CDR2 from the germline V gene are MDHEN and SYDVKM. The CDR3 consists of 14 residues. CDR3: CASSWVEGNSPLHF. CDR3 in DNA: TGTGCCAGCAGTTGGGTAGAGGGAAATTCACCCCTCCACTTT.

The CDR3 bases are TGTGCCAGCAGTGAATTGTTGTCCGAGTATACGCAGTATTTT. Amino acids: CASSELLSEYTQYF. V and J are TRBV6-4 and TRBJ2-3, with no clear D. Looked up from germline, CDR1 is MRHNA and CDR2 is SNTAGT. The CDR3 sequence is 14 residues long. Trimming removed 3 bases at V and 7 bases at J, with 14 bases between.

The CDR3 DNA follows: TGTGCCACCGAATGGACAGGGGGAAGCAATGAGCAGTTCTTC. It yields the protein CATEWTGGSNEQFF. The chain combines TRBV6-1 with TRBJ2-1, with 10 nucleotides matching TRBD1. V was clipped by 10 bases and J by 6 bases; unmatched bases: 9. The CDR3 spans 14 residues. Germline CDR1 is MNHNS and CDR2 is SASEGT.

The chain joins TRBV2 to TRBJ1-6; 9 bases agree with TRBD1. Germline V gene sequence: CDR1 SNHLY, CDR2 FYNNEI. V gave up 7 bases and J gave up 7 bases; unmatched junction bases: 8. This CDR3 comprises 15 residues. In nucleotides, the CDR3 is TGTGCCAGCAAATCCCGAGGACAGGGGAATTCACCCCTCCACTTT. Its translation: CASKSRGQGNSPLHF.

The J gene is TRBJ2-2, the V gene TRBV6-6; D not certain. The V end was cut by 3 bases, the J end by 3 bases, with 5 bases between. Germline loops: CDR1 MNHNY, CDR2 SVGAGI (reference sequence). This CDR3 comprises 13 residues. CDR3 DNA sequence: TGTGCCAGCAGTTATCGGTACACCGGGGAGCTGTTTTTT. Amino acids: CASSYRYTGELFF.

This clone appeared once. The rearrangement uses TRBV19 and TRBJ1-1; no definite D call. The CDR3 runs to 16 residues. The germline V and J ends were trimmed by 5 bases and 2 bases, with 18 bases remaining between them. Germline V gene lookup returns CDR1 LNHDA and CDR2 SQIVND (reference sequence). The CDR3 sequence: CASSAPSDGANTEAFF. The CDR3 nucleotides read TGTGCCAGTAGTGCCCCGTCGGACGGCGCCAACACTGAAGCTTTCTTT.

The chain uses TRBV19 and TRBJ2-2; 8 nucleotides line up with TRBD1. CDR3 length: 15 amino acids. Germline V lookup: CDR1 LNHDA, CDR2 SQIVND (reference sequence). V lost 3 bases, J lost 0 bases, and 0 bases stayed unmatched. The chain's CDR3 is CASSMGQANTGELFF. The DNA of the CDR3 is TGTGCCAGTAGTATGGGACAGGCGAACACCGGGGAGCTGTTTTTT. The full variable domain, rest sourced from reference TRBV19 and TRBJ2-2, is DGGITQSPKYLFRKEGQNVTLSCEQNLNHDAMYWYRQDPGQGLRLIYYSQIVNDFQKGDIAEGYSVSREKKESFPLTVTSAQKNPTAFYLCASSMGQANTGELFFGEGSRLTVL.

The chain recombines TRBV18 with TRBJ2-5; 7 bases fit TRBD2. The germline CDR1 and CDR2 sequences are KGHSH and LQKENI. J was trimmed by 5 bases and V by 3 bases; bases with no gene match: 9. The CDR3 totals 15 residues. CDR3 in DNA: TGTGCCAGCTCACCGGGGAGGGCCACCAAGGAGACCCAGTACTTC. Its translation is CASSPGRATKETQYF.

The CDR3 loop reads CASSFSREGGYTF. CDR3 coding DNA: TGCGCCAGCAGCTTTTCCAGGGAGGGAGGCTACACCTTC. The chain combines TRBV5-1 with TRBJ1-2; D possibly corresponds to TRBD1 (5 bases). Trimming left V 2 bases short and J 8 bases short, with 13 bases between. Germline values: CDR1 SGHRS, CDR2 YFSETQ. The CDR3 spans 13 residues.

V gene TRBV29-1 combines with J gene TRBJ1-1; D not resolved. Germline V lookup: CDR1 SQVTM, CDR2 ANQGSEA. The CDR3 covers 13 residues. Trimming pared 5 bases from V and 0 bases from J, leaving 10 bases between. CDR3 sequence: CSVRGLLNTEAFF. DNA for the CDR3: TGCAGCGTTCGCGGACTCTTGAACACTGAAGCTTTCTTT.

V usage is TRBV10-2 and J usage is TRBJ2-5, with 14 bases identical to TRBD2. Germline assignment: CDR1 WSHSY and CDR2 SAAADI. Losses at the gene ends were 0 bases for V and 5 bases for J; bases not matched to a gene: 2. This CDR3 is 16 amino acids long. The DNA for the CDR3 is TGCGCCAGCAGTGAGTCGAGGACTAGCGGGAGGGAGACCCAGTACTTC. The encoded protein is CASSESRTSGRETQYF.

The V gene is TRBV5-1, the J gene TRBJ1-2, with TRBD1 as a possible D gene (6 bases). Germline-derived CDR1 and CDR2 are SGHRS and YFSETQ. CDR3 size: 15 residues. Trimming shortened V by 0 bases and J by 8 bases, and 17 bases separated the two germline ends. The CDR3 region has the DNA TGCGCCAGCAGCTTGGTCGGGGGGCGCAGGGAAGGCTACACCTTC. Translating it yields CASSLVGGRREGYTF. The whole variable domain, filled in from reference TRBV5-1 and TRBJ1-2, reads KAGVTQTPRYLIKTRGQQVTLSCSPISGHRSVSWYQQTPGQGLQFLFEYFSETQRNKGNFPGRFSGRQFSNSRSEMNVSTLELGDSALYLCASSLVGGRREGYTFGSGTRLTVV.

For this clone: Other nucleotide sequences in the sample specify the same CDR3. CDR3 loop: CASSLVLAGYNEQFF. The CDR3, as DNA: TGTGCCAGCAGCTTAGTTTTAGCGGGTTACAATGAGCAGTTCTTC. This chain uses TRBV11-2 with TRBJ2-1; 7 bases match TRBD2. The germline V gene encodes CDR1 SGHAT and CDR2 FQNNGV. Trimming removed 1 base from V and 4 bases from J; junction bases left unmatched: 4. The CDR3 extends over 15 amino acids. Looking up the rest from reference TRBV11-2 and TRBJ2-1 gives the full variable domain: EAGVAQSPRYKIIEKRQSVAFWCNPISGHATLYWYQQILGQGPKLLIQFQNNGVVDDSQLPKDRFSAERLKGVDSTLKIQPAKLEDSAVYLCASSLVLAGYNEQFFGPGTRLTVL.

The gene calls are TRBV4-1 and TRBJ2-5; unclear D gene. CDR3 size: 12 residues. Germline V gene data show CDR1 as MGHRA and CDR2 as YSYEKL. Trimming left V 3 bases short and J 1 base short, with 3 bases between. The CDR3 coding sequence is TGCGCCAGCAGCCAGCCCCAAGAGACCCAGTACTTC. It yields the protein CASSQPQETQYF.

The chain carries TRBV6-6 and TRBJ2-3, with D uncertain. V gave up 7 bases and J gave up 6 bases, with 14 bases separating them. Per germline, CDR1 MNHNY and CDR2 SVGAGI (reference sequence). The CDR3 loop spans 13 amino acids. The DNA for the CDR3 is TGTGCCAGCACCGCGCGGCCCCGGGATACGCAGTATTTT. Encoded protein: CASTARPRDTQYF.

The chain employs TRBV2 and TRBJ1-5; 7 bases map to TRBD1. Germline V lookup: CDR1 SNHLY, CDR2 FYNNEI. After removal of 6 bases from V and 2 bases from J, the junction contained 10 bases not matched to a gene. The CDR3 sequence is 16 residues long. CDR3 sequence reads: CASRAETGMRNQPQHF. DNA for the CDR3: TGTGCCAGCAGGGCAGAGACAGGGATGCGCAATCAGCCCCAGCATTTT.

This clone was seen only once. The chain carries TRBV7-3 and TRBJ1-1; the match to TRBD1 covers 7 bases. The CDR3 is 13 amino acids. V lost 3 bases to trimming and J lost 7 bases; unmatched junction nucleotides: 5. Per the germline V gene, CDR1 is SGHTA and CDR2 is FQGTGA. The CDR3 spells CASSLTTGFEAFF. The CDR3 DNA is TGTGCCAGCAGCTTGACGACAGGGTTTGAAGCTTTCTTT.

V usage is TRBV2 and J usage is TRBJ1-1; tentative D call: TRBD1 (6 bases). Trimming took off 7 bases at V and 1 base at J, with 10 bases between the two ends. Germline V CDR1 and CDR2: SNHLY, FYNNEI. The CDR3 has 13 residues. The CDR3 DNA follows: TGTGCCAGCATTTGGACAGCGAACACTGAAGCTTTCTTT. It encodes CASIWTANTEAFF. The variable domain in full, completed from reference TRBV2 and TRBJ1-1, reads EPEVTQTPSHQVTQMGQEVILRCVPISNHLYFYWYRQILGQKVEFLVSFYNNEISEKSEIFDDQFSVERPDGSNFTLKIRSTKLEDSAMYFCASIWTANTEAFFGQGTRLTVV.

Concerning this clone: This sample includes further DNA sequences coding for the same CDR3. V usage is TRBV6-5 and J usage is TRBJ2-7; a possible D gene is TRBD2 (6 bases). V lost 2 bases and J lost 4, with 12 bases in between. Germline V CDR1 and CDR2: MNHEY, SVGAGI. CDR3 length: 14 amino acids. CDR3 residues: CASSYGRDFYEQYF. In nucleotides, the CDR3 is TGTGCCAGCAGTTACGGGCGGGACTTTTACGAGCAGTACTTC.

This clone was counted only a few times. The chain combines TRBV18 with TRBJ2-7; 8 nucleotides match TRBD1. CDR1 is KGHSH and CDR2 is LQKENI in the germline V gene. V trimming: 7 bases; J trimming: 5 bases; junction bases outside the gene matches: 4. The CDR3 loop spans 12 amino acids. Here the CDR3 reads CASCRTGNEQYF. CDR3 DNA sequence: TGTGCCAGCTGCAGGACAGGGAACGAGCAGTACTTC.

This clone was seen once. The chain joins TRBV27 to TRBJ2-6, with a weak D call TRBD2 (5 bases). The CDR3 extends over 15 amino acids. Trimming removed 5 bases from V and 1 base from J, with 9 bases in between. Germline V lookup: CDR1 MNHEY, CDR2 SMNVEV (reference sequence). The DNA for the CDR3 is TGTGCCAGCAGTCTGCGGGTGTCTGGGGCCAACGTCCTGACTTTC. Its protein is CASSLRVSGANVLTF.

The V gene is TRBV5-1, the J gene TRBJ2-7, with D uncertain. Germline-derived CDR1 and CDR2 are SGHRS and YFSETQ. CDR3 size: 14 residues. Between the trimmed V and J ends, which lost 2 bases and 3 bases, there was a span of 12 bases. The CDR3 region is CASSFANSYYEQYF. The CDR3 DNA is TGCGCCAGCAGCTTCGCCAATTCGTACTACGAGCAGTACTTC.

A note on this clone: At the DNA level, this CDR3 is encoded by other sequences in the same sample as well. V and J are TRBV7-2 and TRBJ2-7; TRBD2 agrees at 10 bases. V lost 5 bases and J lost 0; bases outside the gene matches: 4. The CDR3 spans 15 residues. Germline assignment: CDR1 SGHTA and CDR2 FQGNSA. The CDR3 loop is CASSRRTSGSYEQYF. The DNA of the CDR3 is TGTGCCAGCAGCCGTAGGACTAGCGGCTCCTACGAGCAGTACTTC.

This chain uses TRBV7-9 with TRBJ2-5, with TRBD1 identical over 9 bases. The J call may not be correct, given that the DNA end is closer to TRBJ2-7. This CDR3 region has 14 residues. Per germline, CDR1 SEHNR and CDR2 FQNEAQ (reference sequence). The CDR3 DNA reads as TGTGCCAGCAGCTGGGGGACAGGGTCCGGCGAGCAGTACTTC. Its protein is CASSWGTGSGEQYF.

Remarks on this clone: In the same sample, other DNA sequences code for this CDR3. This sequence joins TRBV18 and TRBJ2-3, with a possible D match to TRBD2 (5 bases). With 0 bases removed from V and 0 bases from J, the gap between germline ends came to 7 bases. This CDR3 has 15 amino acids. Germline V gene data show CDR1 as KGHSH and CDR2 as LQKENI. CDR3 in DNA: TGTGCCAGCTCACCACCAGGCGGGAGCACAGATACGCAGTATTTT. It encodes CASSPPGGSTDTQYF.